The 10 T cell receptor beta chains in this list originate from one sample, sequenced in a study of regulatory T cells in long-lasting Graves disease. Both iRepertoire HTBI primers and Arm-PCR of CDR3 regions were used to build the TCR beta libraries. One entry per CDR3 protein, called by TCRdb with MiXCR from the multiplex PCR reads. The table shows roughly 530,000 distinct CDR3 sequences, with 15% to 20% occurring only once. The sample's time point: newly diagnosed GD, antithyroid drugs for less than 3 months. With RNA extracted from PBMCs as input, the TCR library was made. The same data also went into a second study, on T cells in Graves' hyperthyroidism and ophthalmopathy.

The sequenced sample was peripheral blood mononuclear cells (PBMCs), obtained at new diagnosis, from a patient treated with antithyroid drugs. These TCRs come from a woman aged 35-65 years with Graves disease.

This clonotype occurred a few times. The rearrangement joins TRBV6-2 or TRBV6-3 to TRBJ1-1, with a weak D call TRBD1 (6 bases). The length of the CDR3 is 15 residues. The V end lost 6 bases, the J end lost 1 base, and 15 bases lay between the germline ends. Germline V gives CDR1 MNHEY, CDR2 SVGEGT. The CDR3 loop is CASSAGGGANTEAFF. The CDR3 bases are TGTGCCAGCAGCGCGGGGGGGGGGGCGAACACTGAAGCTTTCTTT.

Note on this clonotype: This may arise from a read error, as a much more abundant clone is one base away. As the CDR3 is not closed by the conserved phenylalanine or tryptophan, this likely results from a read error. Here the CDR3 DNA reads TGTGCCAGCAGTCCCGGGACAGGGAATAACTATGGCTACACCCTC. Amino acids: CASSPGTGNNYGYTL. The V gene is TRBV6-2 or TRBV6-3, the J gene TRBJ1-2; 9 nucleotides align to TRBD1. The V and J ends lost 5 bases and 1 base, in that order; junction bases with no gene match: 5. Per germline, CDR1 MNHEY and CDR2 SVGEGT. The length of the CDR3 is 15 residues.

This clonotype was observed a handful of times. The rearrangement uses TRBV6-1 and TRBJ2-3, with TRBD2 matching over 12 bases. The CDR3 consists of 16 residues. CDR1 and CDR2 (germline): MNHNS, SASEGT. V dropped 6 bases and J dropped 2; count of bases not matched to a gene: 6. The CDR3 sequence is CASSLLAGGHTDTQYF. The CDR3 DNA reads TGTGCCAGCAGCCTACTAGCGGGGGGTCACACAGATACGCAGTATTTT.

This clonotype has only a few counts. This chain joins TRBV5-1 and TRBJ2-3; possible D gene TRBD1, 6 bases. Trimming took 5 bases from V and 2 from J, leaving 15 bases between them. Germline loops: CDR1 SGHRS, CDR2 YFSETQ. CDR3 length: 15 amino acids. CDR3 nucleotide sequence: TGCGCCAGCAGATTTCAGGGGCAGTACACAGATACGCAGTATTTT. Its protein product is CASRFQGQYTDTQYF.

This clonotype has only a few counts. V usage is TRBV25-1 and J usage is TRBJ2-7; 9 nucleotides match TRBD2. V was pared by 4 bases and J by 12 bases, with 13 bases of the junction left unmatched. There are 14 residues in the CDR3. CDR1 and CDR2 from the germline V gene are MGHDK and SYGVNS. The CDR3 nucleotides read TGTGCCAGCAGTGGCAGCGGGGGGCCCCAGAGTCCGTACTTC. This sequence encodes CASSGSGGPQSPYF.

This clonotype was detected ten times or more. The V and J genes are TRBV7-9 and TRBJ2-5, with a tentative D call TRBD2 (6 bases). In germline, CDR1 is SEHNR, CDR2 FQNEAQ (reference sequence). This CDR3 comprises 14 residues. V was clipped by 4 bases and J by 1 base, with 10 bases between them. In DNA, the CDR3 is TGTGCCAGCAGCTCCCCCGGGGGCCAAGAGACCCAGTACTTC. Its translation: CASSSPGGQETQYF.

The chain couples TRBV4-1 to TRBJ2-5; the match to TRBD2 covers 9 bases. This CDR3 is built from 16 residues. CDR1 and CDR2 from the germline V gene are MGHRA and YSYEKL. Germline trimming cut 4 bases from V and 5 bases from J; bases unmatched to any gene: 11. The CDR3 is CASSPVERGVRETQYF. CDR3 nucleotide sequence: TGCGCCAGCAGCCCCGTTGAGCGGGGGGTCCGGGAGACCCAGTACTTC.

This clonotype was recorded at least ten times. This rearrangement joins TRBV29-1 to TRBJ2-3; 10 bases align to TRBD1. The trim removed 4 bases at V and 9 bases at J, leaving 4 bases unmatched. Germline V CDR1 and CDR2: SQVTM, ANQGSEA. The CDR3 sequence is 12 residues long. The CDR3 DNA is TGCAGCGTTGGGGGACAGGGGAGAACGCAGTATTTT. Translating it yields CSVGGQGRTQYF.

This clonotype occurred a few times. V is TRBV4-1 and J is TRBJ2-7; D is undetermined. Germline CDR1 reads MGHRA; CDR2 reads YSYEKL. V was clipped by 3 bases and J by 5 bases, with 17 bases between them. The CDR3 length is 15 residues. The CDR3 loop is CASSQDATRVDEQYF. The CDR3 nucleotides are TGCGCCAGCAGCCAGGACGCCACAAGGGTCGACGAGCAGTACTTC.

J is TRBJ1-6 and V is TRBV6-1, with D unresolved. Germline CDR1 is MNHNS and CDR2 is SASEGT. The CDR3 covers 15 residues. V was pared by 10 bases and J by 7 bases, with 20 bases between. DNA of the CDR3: TGTGCCACCACGACGTCCGGGGATCGGAATTCACCCCTCCACTTT. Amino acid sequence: CATTTSGDRNSPLHF.